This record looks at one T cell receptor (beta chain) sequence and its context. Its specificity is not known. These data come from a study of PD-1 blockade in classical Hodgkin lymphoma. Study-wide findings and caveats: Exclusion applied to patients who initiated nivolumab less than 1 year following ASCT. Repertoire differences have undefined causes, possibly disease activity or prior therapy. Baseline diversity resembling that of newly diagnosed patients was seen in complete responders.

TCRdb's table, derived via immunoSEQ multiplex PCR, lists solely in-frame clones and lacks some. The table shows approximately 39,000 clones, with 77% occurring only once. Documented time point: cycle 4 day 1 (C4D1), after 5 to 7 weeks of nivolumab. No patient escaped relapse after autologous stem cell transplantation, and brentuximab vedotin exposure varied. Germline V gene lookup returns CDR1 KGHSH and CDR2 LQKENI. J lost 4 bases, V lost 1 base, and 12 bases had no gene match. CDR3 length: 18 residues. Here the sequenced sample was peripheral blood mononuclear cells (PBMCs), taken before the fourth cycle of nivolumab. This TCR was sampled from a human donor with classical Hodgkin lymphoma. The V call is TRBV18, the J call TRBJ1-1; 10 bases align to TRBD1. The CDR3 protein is CASSPRILTGGAGTEAFF. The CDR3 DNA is TGTGCCAGCTCACCACGGATTTTGACAGGGGGCGCCGGCACTGAAGCTTTCTTT.